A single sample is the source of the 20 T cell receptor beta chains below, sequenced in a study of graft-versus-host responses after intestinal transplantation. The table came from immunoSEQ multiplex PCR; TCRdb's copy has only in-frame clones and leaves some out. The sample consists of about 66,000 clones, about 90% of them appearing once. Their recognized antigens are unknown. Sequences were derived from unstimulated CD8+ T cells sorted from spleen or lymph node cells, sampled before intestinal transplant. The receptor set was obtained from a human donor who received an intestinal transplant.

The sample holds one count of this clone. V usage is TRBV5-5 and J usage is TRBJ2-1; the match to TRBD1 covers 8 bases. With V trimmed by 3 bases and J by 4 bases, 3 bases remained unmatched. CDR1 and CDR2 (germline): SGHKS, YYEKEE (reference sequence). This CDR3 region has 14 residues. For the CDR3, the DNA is TGTGCCAGCAGCTCCGGGACAGGATACAATGAGCAGTTCTTC. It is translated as CASSSGTGYNEQFF.

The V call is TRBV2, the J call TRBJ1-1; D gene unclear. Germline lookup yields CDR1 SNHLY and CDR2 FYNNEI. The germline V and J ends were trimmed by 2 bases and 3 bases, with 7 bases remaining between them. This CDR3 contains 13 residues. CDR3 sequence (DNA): TGTGCCAGCAGTGAAACCCGGGACACTGAAGCTTTCTTT. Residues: CASSETRDTEAFF. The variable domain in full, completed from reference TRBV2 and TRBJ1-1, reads EPEVTQTPSHQVTQMGQEVILRCVPISNHLYFYWYRQILGQKVEFLVSFYNNEISEKSEIFDDQFSVERPDGSNFTLKIRSTKLEDSAMYFCASSETRDTEAFFGQGTRLTVV.

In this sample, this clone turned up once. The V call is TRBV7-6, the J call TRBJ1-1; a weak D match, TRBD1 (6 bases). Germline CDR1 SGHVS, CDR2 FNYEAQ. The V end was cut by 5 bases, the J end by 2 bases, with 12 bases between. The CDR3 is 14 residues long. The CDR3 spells CASSPLDRNTEAFF. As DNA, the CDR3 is TGTGCCAGCAGCCCTCTGGACAGAAACACTGAAGCTTTCTTT.

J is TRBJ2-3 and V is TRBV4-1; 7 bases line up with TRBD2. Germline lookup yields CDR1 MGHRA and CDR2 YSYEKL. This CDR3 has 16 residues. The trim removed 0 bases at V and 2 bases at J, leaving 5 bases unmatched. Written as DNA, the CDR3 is TGCGCCAGCAGCCAAGATGGGGGGACTAACACAGATACGCAGTATTTT. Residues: CASSQDGGTNTDTQYF.

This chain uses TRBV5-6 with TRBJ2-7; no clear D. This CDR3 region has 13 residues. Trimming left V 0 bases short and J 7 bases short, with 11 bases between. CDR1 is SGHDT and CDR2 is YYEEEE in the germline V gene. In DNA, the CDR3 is TGTGCCAGCAGCTTGGGGTCGCACTGGGAGCAGTACTTC. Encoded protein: CASSLGSHWEQYF. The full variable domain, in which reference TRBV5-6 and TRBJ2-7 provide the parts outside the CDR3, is DAGVTQSPTHLIKTRGQQVTLRCSPKSGHDTVSWYQQALGQGPQFIFQYYEEEERQRGNFPDRFSGHQFPNYSSELNVNALLLGDSALYLCASSLGSHWEQYFGPGTRLTVT.

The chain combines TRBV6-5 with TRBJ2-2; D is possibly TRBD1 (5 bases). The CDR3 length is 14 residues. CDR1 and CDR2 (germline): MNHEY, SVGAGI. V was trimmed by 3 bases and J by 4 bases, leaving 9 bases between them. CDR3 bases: TGTGCCAGCAGTTATGACAGCCTCACCGGGGAGCTGTTTTTT. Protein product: CASSYDSLTGELFF.

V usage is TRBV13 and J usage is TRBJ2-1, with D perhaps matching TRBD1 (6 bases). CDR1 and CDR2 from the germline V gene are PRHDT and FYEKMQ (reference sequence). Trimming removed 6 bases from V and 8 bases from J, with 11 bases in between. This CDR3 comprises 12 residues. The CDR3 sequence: CASRLQGHEQFF. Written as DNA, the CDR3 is TGTGCCAGCAGATTACAGGGCCATGAGCAGTTCTTC. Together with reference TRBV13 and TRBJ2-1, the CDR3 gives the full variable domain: AAGVIQSPRHLIKEKRETATLKCYPIPRHDTVYWYQQGPGQDPQFLISFYEKMQSDKGSIPDRFSAQQFSDYHSELNMSSLELGDSALYFCASRLQGHEQFFGPGTRLTVL.

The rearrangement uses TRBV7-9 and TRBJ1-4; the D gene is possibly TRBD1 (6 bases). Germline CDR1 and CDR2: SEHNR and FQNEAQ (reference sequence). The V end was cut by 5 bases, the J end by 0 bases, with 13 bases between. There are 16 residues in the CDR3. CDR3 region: CASSPGTLATNEKLFF. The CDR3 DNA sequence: TGTGCCAGCAGCCCCGGGACACTCGCAACTAATGAAAAACTGTTTTTT. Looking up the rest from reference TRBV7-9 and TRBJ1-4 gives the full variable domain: DTGVSQNPRHKITKRGQNVTFRCDPISEHNRLYWYRQTLGQGPEFLTYFQNEAQLEKSRLLSDRFSAERPKGSFSTLEIQRTEQGDSAMYLCASSPGTLATNEKLFFGSGTQLSVL.

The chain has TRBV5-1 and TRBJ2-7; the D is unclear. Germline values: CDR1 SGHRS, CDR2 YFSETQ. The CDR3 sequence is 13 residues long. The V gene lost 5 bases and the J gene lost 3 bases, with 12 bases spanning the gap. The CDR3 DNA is TGCGCCAGCAGATCTGGGCAGGACTACGAGCAGTACTTC. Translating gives CASRSGQDYEQYF.

CDR3 residues: CASSFIQGAHYNEQFF. Here the CDR3 DNA reads TGTGCCAGCAGCTTCATACAGGGGGCCCACTACAATGAGCAGTTCTTC. The chain combines TRBV13 with TRBJ2-1; 9 nucleotides align to TRBD1. V lost 3 bases to trimming and J lost 3 bases; unmatched junction nucleotides: 6. From germline, CDR1 is PRHDT and CDR2 FYEKMQ (reference sequence). This CDR3 is built from 16 residues.

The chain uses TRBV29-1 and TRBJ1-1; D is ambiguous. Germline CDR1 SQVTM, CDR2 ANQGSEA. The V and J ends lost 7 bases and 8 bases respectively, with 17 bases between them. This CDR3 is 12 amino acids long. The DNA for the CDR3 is TGCAGCGCCCCAGACGGCTCCAGGGAAGCTTTCTTT. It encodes CSAPDGSREAFF.

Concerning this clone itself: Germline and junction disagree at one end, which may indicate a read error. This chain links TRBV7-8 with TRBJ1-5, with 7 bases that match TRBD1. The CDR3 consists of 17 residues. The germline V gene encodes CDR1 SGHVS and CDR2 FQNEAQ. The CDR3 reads CASSLEVRDSWDQPQHF. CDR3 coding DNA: TGTGCCAGCAGTTTAGAAGTGAGGGACAGCTGGGATCAGCCCCAGCATTTT.

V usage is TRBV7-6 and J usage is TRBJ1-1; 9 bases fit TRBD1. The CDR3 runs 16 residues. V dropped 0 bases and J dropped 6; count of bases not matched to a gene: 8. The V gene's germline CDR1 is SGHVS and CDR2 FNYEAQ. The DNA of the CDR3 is TGTGCCAGCAGCTTAGCGTCCGGGACAGGGCTGTCTGAAGCTTTCTTT. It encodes CASSLASGTGLSEAFF.

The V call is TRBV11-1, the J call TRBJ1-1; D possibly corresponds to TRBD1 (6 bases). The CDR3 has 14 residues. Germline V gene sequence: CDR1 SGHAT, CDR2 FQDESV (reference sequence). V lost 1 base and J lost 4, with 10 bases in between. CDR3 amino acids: CASSLGGQPTEAFF. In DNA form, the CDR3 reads TGTGCCAGCAGCTTAGGGGGGCAACCCACTGAAGCTTTCTTT.

The CDR3, as DNA: TGTGCCACCAGCCTTTCCTCCTCCTATAATTCACCCCTCCACTTT. This sequence encodes CATSLSSSYNSPLHF. The rearrangement joins TRBV15 to TRBJ1-6; D call uncertain. There are 15 residues in the CDR3. Trimming removed 5 bases at V and 0 bases at J, with 8 bases between. In germline, CDR1 is LNHNV, CDR2 YYDKDF (reference sequence). Full variable domain (rest looked up from reference TRBV15 and TRBJ1-6): DAMVIQNPRYQVTQFGKPVTLSCSQTLNHNVMYWYQQKSSQAPKLLFHYYDKDFNNEADTPDNFQSRRPNTSFCFLDIRSPGLGDTAMYLCATSLSSSYNSPLHFGNGTRLTVT.

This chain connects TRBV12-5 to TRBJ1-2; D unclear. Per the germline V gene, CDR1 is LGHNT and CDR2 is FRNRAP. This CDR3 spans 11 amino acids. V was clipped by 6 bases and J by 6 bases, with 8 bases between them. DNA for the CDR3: TGTGCTAGTGGCCGTGTCCATGGCTACACCTTC. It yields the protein CASGRVHGYTF.

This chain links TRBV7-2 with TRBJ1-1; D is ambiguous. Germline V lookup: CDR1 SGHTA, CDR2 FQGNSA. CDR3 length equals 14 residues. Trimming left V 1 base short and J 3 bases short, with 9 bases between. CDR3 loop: CASSLVTGDTEAFF. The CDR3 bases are TGTGCCAGCAGCTTAGTTACCGGGGACACTGAAGCTTTCTTT.

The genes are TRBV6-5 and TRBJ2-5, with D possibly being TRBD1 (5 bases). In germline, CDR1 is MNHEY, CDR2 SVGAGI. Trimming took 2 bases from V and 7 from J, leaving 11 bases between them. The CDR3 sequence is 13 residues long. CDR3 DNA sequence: TGTGCCAGCAGTTACAGCCCAAGGGGGACCCAGTACTTC. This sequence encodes CASSYSPRGTQYF.

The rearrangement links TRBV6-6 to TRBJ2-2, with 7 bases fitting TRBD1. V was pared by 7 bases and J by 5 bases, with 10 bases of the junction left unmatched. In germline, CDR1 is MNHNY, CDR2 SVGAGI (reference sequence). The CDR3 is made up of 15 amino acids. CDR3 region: CASTQRQGRTGELFF. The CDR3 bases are TGTGCCAGCACCCAGCGACAGGGAAGGACCGGGGAGCTGTTTTTT.

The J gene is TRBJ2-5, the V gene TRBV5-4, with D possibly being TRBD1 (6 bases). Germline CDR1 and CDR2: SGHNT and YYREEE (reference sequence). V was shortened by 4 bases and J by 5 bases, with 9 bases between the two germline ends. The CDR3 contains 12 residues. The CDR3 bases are TGTGCCAGCAGCCAGGGGTGGGAGACCCAGTACTTC. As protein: CASSQGWETQYF.